The 19 T cell receptor beta chains below come from one sample, sequenced in a study of Ad26.COV2.S vaccination and SARS-CoV-2 variants. Produced via immunoSEQ multiplex PCR; TCRdb's table is partial and in-frame only. Among more than 85,000 clones listed, around 82% were seen once. The specimen comprised peripheral blood, sampled after recovery from COVID-19. The receptors were gathered from a human donor who had recovered from COVID-19.

The chain is built from TRBV19 and TRBJ1-4; 7 nucleotides line up with TRBD1. The CDR3 consists of 15 residues. V dropped 6 bases and J dropped 7; count of bases not matched to a gene: 11. The germline gives CDR1 LNHDA, CDR2 SQIVND (reference sequence). The CDR3 region is CASSPVQGQREKLFF. CDR3 nucleotides: TGTGCCAGTAGCCCTGTACAGGGGCAGCGTGAAAAACTGTTTTTT.

J is TRBJ2-7 and V is TRBV14; TRBD1 agrees at 8 bases. Germline CDR1 and CDR2: SGHDN and FVKESK. The CDR3 has 13 amino acids. Germline trimming cut 4 bases from V and 4 bases from J; bases unmatched to any gene: 3. CDR3 DNA: TGTGCCAGCAGCCGGACAGGGCGATACGAGCAGTACTTC. Translated: CASSRTGRYEQYF.

The chain recombines TRBV11-2 with TRBJ1-6; no reliable D call. The CDR3 spans 13 residues. Trimming cost V 1 base and J 8 bases, with 6 bases left between them. Germline assignment: CDR1 SGHAT and CDR2 FQNNGV. DNA for the CDR3: TGTGCCAGCAGCTTAGCCGCGGATTCACCCCTCCACTTT. Encoded protein: CASSLAADSPLHF.

J is TRBJ1-2 and V is TRBV10-3; no firm D call. The CDR3 totals 14 residues. Trimming removed 10 bases at V and 0 bases at J, with 15 bases between. Germline-derived CDR1 and CDR2 are ENHRY and SYGVKD. CDR3: CATEPGASNYGYTF. The CDR3, as DNA: TGTGCCACCGAACCGGGAGCATCTAACTATGGCTACACCTTC.

The chain has TRBV10-1 and TRBJ1-3; D remains ambiguous. V lost 0 bases, J lost 0 bases, and 3 bases lay in between. Germline CDR1 is WNHNN and CDR2 is SYGVQD (reference sequence). This CDR3 is built from 14 residues. The DNA for the CDR3 is TGCGCCAGCAGTGAGTCTGGCTCTGGAAACACCATATATTTT. It specifies CASSESGSGNTIYF.

The chain couples TRBV3-1 (or the pseudogene TRBV3-2) to TRBJ1-1; D not certain. V was clipped by 3 bases and J by 3 bases, with 11 bases between them. The CDR3 loop spans 14 amino acids. CDR1 is LGHDT, CDR2 YNNKEL, per germline (reference sequence). The CDR3 is CASSQTPGDTEAFF. CDR3 DNA: TGTGCCAGCAGCCAGACACCCGGGGACACTGAAGCTTTCTTT.

The rearrangement uses TRBV7-9 and TRBJ1-6, with 7 bases fitting TRBD1. V lost 5 bases and J lost 11; bases outside the gene matches: 9. The CDR3 loop spans 14 amino acids. Looked up from germline, CDR1 is SEHNR and CDR2 is FQNEAQ (reference sequence). CDR3 residues: CASSLGQPRTPLHF. DNA for the CDR3: TGTGCCAGCAGCCTGGGACAGCCTAGAACACCCCTCCACTTT.

This chain connects TRBV6-1 to TRBJ2-5; D remains unclear. The CDR3 covers 17 residues. Per germline, CDR1 MNHNS and CDR2 SASEGT. V shed 2 bases and J shed 3 bases, with 19 bases lying between them. This chain's CDR3 is CASSEYLFGHEEETQYF. CDR3 DNA: TGTGCCAGCAGTGAATACCTTTTTGGGCATGAGGAAGAGACCCAGTACTTC.

The rearrangement joins TRBV7-9 to TRBJ2-7; D is possibly TRBD1 (6 bases). The CDR3 runs to 14 residues. Trimming removed 4 bases from V and 2 bases from J, with 12 bases in between. Looked up from germline, CDR1 is SEHNR and CDR2 is FQNEAQ (reference sequence). CDR3 in DNA: TGTGCCAGCAGCTCGGACAGTCCACCCTACGAGCAGTACTTC. Protein product: CASSSDSPPYEQYF.

The chain links TRBV5-1 to TRBJ1-2; D not resolved. The CDR3 loop spans 15 amino acids. V was trimmed by 4 bases and J by 7 bases, leaving 20 bases between them. CDR1 SGHRS and CDR2 YFSETQ come from the germline V gene. The DNA of the CDR3 is TGCGCCAGCAGCCTGGGTGGGCAGTCCCAGGCTGGCTACACCTTC. Encoded protein: CASSLGGQSQAGYTF.

The genes are TRBV6-5 and TRBJ1-3; D uncertain. The V end was cut by 6 bases, the J end by 0 bases, with 9 bases between. Germline CDR1 reads MNHEY; CDR2 reads SVGAGI. The CDR3 has 14 amino acids. The CDR3 region is CASREQSSGNTIYF. The CDR3, as DNA: TGTGCCAGCAGGGAGCAGAGCTCTGGAAACACCATATATTTT.

The rearrangement joins TRBV3-1 (or the pseudogene TRBV3-2) to TRBJ2-4; D is perhaps TRBD1 or TRBD2 (6 bases each). This CDR3 has 16 residues. From germline, CDR1 is LGHDT and CDR2 YNNKEL (reference sequence). With 1 base removed from V and 7 bases from J, the gap between germline ends came to 17 bases. CDR3 sequence: CASSQVPNTGRNIQYF. CDR3 coding DNA: TGTGCCAGCAGCCAAGTCCCCAACACAGGGAGGAACATTCAGTACTTC.

This clone was recorded only once. CDR3: CASSLYRDVQPQHF. As DNA, the CDR3 is TGCGCCAGCAGCCTTTACAGGGATGTTCAGCCCCAGCATTTT. The chain couples TRBV4-1 to TRBJ1-5; a possible D gene is TRBD1 (6 bases). The V and J ends lost 4 bases and 6 bases respectively, with 13 bases between them. The CDR3 runs to 14 residues. From germline, CDR1 is MGHRA and CDR2 YSYEKL.

V and J are TRBV18 and TRBJ1-3; TRBD1 matches at 8 bases. This CDR3 is 15 amino acids long. V was clipped by 3 bases and J by 4 bases; unmatched bases: 5. Germline V gene lookup returns CDR1 KGHSH and CDR2 LQKENI. The CDR3 nucleotides read TGTGCCAGCTCACCGGTGGGACAGGAAGGAAACACCATATATTTT. Protein sequence: CASSPVGQEGNTIYF.

This sequence joins TRBV20-1 and TRBJ1-1; D is perhaps TRBD1 (6 bases). The CDR3 extends over 15 amino acids. The germline V and J ends were trimmed by 3 bases and 2 bases, with 16 bases remaining between them. From germline, CDR1 is DFQATT and CDR2 SNEGSKA (reference sequence). The CDR3 region is CSASRAGGGNTEAFF. The CDR3 DNA sequence: TGCAGTGCTAGTAGGGCGGGGGGCGGAAACACTGAAGCTTTCTTT.

This clone was detected a few times. This sequence joins TRBV28 and TRBJ1-5; the D gene is possibly TRBD1 (6 bases). Germline loops: CDR1 MDHEN, CDR2 SYDVKM. The CDR3 extends over 18 amino acids. V lost 6 bases to trimming and J lost 4 bases, with 25 bases between them. The chain's CDR3 is CASRHRDIGDYGNQPQHF. CDR3 nucleotide sequence: TGTGCCAGCAGACACCGGGACATCGGGGACTATGGTAATCAGCCCCAGCATTTT. Based on the CDR3 plus reference TRBV28 and TRBJ1-5, the full variable domain is DVKVTQSSRYLVKRTGEKVFLECVQDMDHENMFWYRQDPGLGLRLIYFSYDVKMKEKGDIPEGYSVSREKKERFSLILESASTNQTSMYLCASRHRDIGDYGNQPQHFGDGTRLSIL.

The chain carries TRBV5-1 and TRBJ2-3; unclear D gene. The germline gives CDR1 SGHRS, CDR2 YFSETQ. The CDR3 has 11 residues. Trimming removed 5 bases from V and 2 bases from J, with 3 bases in between. CDR3 amino acids: CASRPTDTQYF. CDR3 bases: TGCGCCAGCAGGCCCACAGATACGCAGTATTTT.

This chain links TRBV6-6 with TRBJ2-7; 8 bases line up with TRBD1. J gave up 3 bases and V 5 bases, and 15 bases lay outside the gene matches. Germline CDR1 MNHNY, CDR2 SVGAGI (reference sequence). The CDR3 is made up of 17 amino acids. CDR3 nucleotide sequence: TGTGCCAGCAGTCCATGGACAGGGCTTTCTCCTTACTACGAGCAGTACTTC. Its protein is CASSPWTGLSPYYEQYF.

This clone has more than one count but fewer than ten. This chain uses TRBV5-1 with TRBJ1-4; possibly TRBD1 for D (6 bases). Germline lookup yields CDR1 SGHRS and CDR2 YFSETQ. V lost 6 bases and J 4 bases, leaving 19 bases between the germline ends. The CDR3 has 16 residues. As DNA, the CDR3 is TGCGCCAGCAAAAGATTACCGACAGGCGTTAATGAAAAACTGTTTTTT. Translation gives CASKRLPTGVNEKLFF.